The 14 T cell receptor beta chains below come from one sample, sequenced in a study of spatial heterogeneity in lung cancer. Indicated time point: blood at routine non-recurrence follow-up after resection. TCRdb re-called the 5' RACE reads through MiXCR, storing one row per CDR3 protein. The table includes just under 45,000 distinct CDR3 sequences, approximately 24% detected once. The source was PBMCs, collected at follow-up. The receptors originated from a female donor with early-stage non-small cell lung cancer.

This clonotype was observed many times. The chain couples TRBV27 to TRBJ1-4; possible D gene TRBD1, 5 bases. The CDR3 contains 14 residues. Per germline, CDR1 MNHEY and CDR2 SMNVEV (reference sequence). Trimming cost V 8 bases and J 1 base, with 11 bases left between them. The CDR3: CASGGDRTNEKLFF. The CDR3, as DNA: TGTGCCAGCGGGGGGGATCGAACTAATGAAAAACTGTTTTTT.

The chain recombines TRBV20-1 with TRBJ1-1, with D perhaps matching TRBD1 (5 bases). CDR3 length equals 13 residues. Between the trimmed V and J ends, which lost 3 bases and 5 bases, there was a span of 13 bases. Looked up from germline, CDR1 is DFQATT and CDR2 is SNEGSKA (reference sequence). The CDR3 DNA reads as TGCAGTGCTAGTCGACAGATTAGAACTGAAGCTTTCTTT. It yields the protein CSASRQIRTEAFF.

This clonotype was detected ten times or more. This rearrangement joins TRBV7-3 to TRBJ2-1, with TRBD2 as a possible D gene (6 bases). The ends were cut back, 1 base at V and 10 bases at J, with 11 bases in the middle. Germline values: CDR1 SGHTA, CDR2 FQGTGA. CDR3 length: 13 amino acids. The CDR3, as DNA: TGTGCCAGCAGCTTAAGGCGGGGCGGGGAGCAGTTCTTC. Protein: CASSLRRGGEQFF.

The gene calls are TRBV19 and TRBJ1-1, with TRBD1 identical over 8 bases. Germline V CDR1 and CDR2: LNHDA, SQIVND (reference sequence). The CDR3 consists of 15 residues. V dropped 4 bases and J dropped 0; count of bases not matched to a gene: 4. CDR3 residues: CASSRPGGVNTEAFF. The CDR3 DNA follows: TGTGCCAGTAGTAGGCCAGGGGGCGTGAACACTGAAGCTTTCTTT.

To note about this clonotype: Possible read error: a much larger clone is one base away. The CDR3 does not close with the conserved phenylalanine or tryptophan, likely indicating a read error. This chain joins TRBV18 and TRBJ2-5; TRBD2 aligns across 11 bases. The CDR3 runs 16 residues. Germline V gene data show CDR1 as KGHSH and CDR2 as LQKENI. The ends lost 3 bases at V and 2 bases at J; junction bases unmatched: 5. CDR3 coding DNA: TGTGCCAGCTCACCGACACTAGCGGGGGATCAAGAGACCCAGTACTTA. This sequence encodes CASSPTLAGDQETQYL.

V gene TRBV27 combines with J gene TRBJ1-4; D is unresolved. This CDR3 is 15 amino acids long. With 5 bases removed from V and 4 bases from J, the gap between germline ends came to 14 bases. The germline gives CDR1 MNHEY, CDR2 SMNVEV (reference sequence). The CDR3 DNA follows: TGTGCCAGCAGTCCATCAGCGGCTGATAATGAAAAACTGTTTTTT. This encodes CASSPSAADNEKLFF.

The gene calls are TRBV3-1 and TRBJ2-7; the D gene is possibly TRBD2 (6 bases). The germline V gene has CDR1 LGHDT and CDR2 YNNKEL (reference sequence). There are 17 residues in the CDR3. Trimming took off 1 base at V and 3 bases at J, with 19 bases between the two ends. The CDR3 reads CASSQGSPGLGGYEQYF. CDR3 nucleotides: TGTGCCAGCAGCCAAGGATCCCCGGGACTCGGGGGCTACGAGCAGTACTTC.

This clonotype was seen a handful of times. CDR3 nucleotides: TGTGCCAGCTCCTGGAGACATCAAGAGACCCAGTACTTC. Translated, it gives CASSWRHQETQYF. The chain combines TRBV2 with TRBJ2-5; no reliable D call. Germline-derived CDR1 and CDR2 are SNHLY and FYNNEI. The CDR3 has 13 residues. V shed 8 bases and J shed 2 bases, with 12 bases lying between them.

This clonotype was counted only a few times. V and J are TRBV29-1 and TRBJ2-1; D is perhaps TRBD2 (5 bases). Deletions cut 4 bases from V and 3 bases from J, with 13 bases between. The CDR3 consists of 14 residues. Germline loops: CDR1 SQVTM, CDR2 ANQGSEA. CDR3 sequence (DNA): TGCAGCGTTGCCCCGGCGAGGGTCTACAATGAGCAGTTCTTC. It encodes CSVAPARVYNEQFF.

The chain employs TRBV6-6 and TRBJ2-2, with unresolved D. This CDR3 has 14 residues. The V and J ends lost 0 bases and 6 bases respectively, with 8 bases between them. Germline V CDR1 and CDR2: MNHNY, SVGAGI (reference sequence). In DNA form, the CDR3 reads TGTGCCAGCAGTTACTCGAAAGAACCCGGGGAGCTGTTTTTT. This gives the protein CASSYSKEPGELFF.

This clonotype was seen ten or more times. V gene TRBV6-4 combines with J gene TRBJ1-2, with 7 bases aligning to TRBD1. The germline gives CDR1 MRHNA, CDR2 SNTAGT. V was clipped by 0 bases and J by 7 bases; unmatched bases: 2. The CDR3 is made up of 13 amino acids. CDR3 residues: CASSDSGGIGYTF. The CDR3 nucleotides read TGTGCCAGCAGTGACTCAGGGGGCATTGGCTACACCTTC.

The chain links TRBV20-1 to TRBJ2-1; 7 bases line up with TRBD2. CDR1 is DFQATT and CDR2 is SNEGSKA in the germline V gene (reference sequence). V was pared by 3 bases and J by 2 bases, with 1 base of the junction left unmatched. This CDR3 is 13 amino acids long. CDR3: CSASGGTYNEQFF. The CDR3 DNA reads TGCAGTGCTAGCGGGGGGACCTACAATGAGCAGTTCTTC.

This clonotype has a count of ten or more. The chain links TRBV28 to TRBJ1-1; 9 bases fit TRBD1. CDR1 is MDHEN, CDR2 SYDVKM, per germline. The CDR3 is 17 amino acids. Trimming cost V 5 bases and J 5 bases; bases outside gene matches: 15. The CDR3 is CASSLSRDRALRTEAFF. DNA for the CDR3: TGTGCCAGCAGTCTGAGCAGGGACAGGGCTTTGAGGACTGAAGCTTTCTTT.

At least ten counts were recorded for this clonotype. This chain's CDR3 is CASSLAAENIQYF. DNA of the CDR3: TGTGCCAGCAGCTTGGCGGCGGAAAACATTCAGTACTTC. The chain employs TRBV5-4 and TRBJ2-4, with no clear D. CDR3 size: 13 residues. Germline loops: CDR1 SGHNT, CDR2 YYREEE (reference sequence). Trimming shortened V by 0 bases and J by 5 bases, and 6 bases separated the two germline ends.